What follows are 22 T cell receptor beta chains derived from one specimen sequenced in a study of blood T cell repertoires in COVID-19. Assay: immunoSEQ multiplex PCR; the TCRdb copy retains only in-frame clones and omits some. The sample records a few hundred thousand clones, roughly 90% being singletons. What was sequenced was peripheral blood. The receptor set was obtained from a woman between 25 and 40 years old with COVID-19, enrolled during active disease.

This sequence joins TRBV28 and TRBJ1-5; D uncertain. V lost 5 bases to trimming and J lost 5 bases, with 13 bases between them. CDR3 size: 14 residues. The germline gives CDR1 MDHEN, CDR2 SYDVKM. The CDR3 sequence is CASSLPLTDQPQHF. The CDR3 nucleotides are TGTGCCAGCAGTCTTCCCCTCACTGATCAGCCCCAGCATTTT.

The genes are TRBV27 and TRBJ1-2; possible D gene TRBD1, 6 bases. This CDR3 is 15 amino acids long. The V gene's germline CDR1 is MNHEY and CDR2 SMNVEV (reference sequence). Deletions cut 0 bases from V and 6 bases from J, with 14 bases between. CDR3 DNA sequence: TGTGCCAGCAGTTTATCTACCCCGGGACACCATGGCTACACCTTC. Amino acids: CASSLSTPGHHGYTF.

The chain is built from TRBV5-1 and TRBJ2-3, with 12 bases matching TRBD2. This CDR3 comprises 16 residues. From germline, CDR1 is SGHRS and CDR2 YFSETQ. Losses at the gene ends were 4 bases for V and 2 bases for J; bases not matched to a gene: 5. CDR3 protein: CASSRTSGAPTDTQYF. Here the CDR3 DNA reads TGCGCCAGCAGCCGGACTAGCGGGGCCCCCACAGATACGCAGTATTTT.

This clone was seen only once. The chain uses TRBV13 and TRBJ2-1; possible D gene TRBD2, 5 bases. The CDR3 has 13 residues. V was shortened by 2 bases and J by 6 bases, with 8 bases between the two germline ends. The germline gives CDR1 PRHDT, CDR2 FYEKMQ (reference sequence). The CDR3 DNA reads TGTGCCAGCAGCTTACTAGCCGGCAATGAGCAGTTCTTC. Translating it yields CASSLLAGNEQFF.

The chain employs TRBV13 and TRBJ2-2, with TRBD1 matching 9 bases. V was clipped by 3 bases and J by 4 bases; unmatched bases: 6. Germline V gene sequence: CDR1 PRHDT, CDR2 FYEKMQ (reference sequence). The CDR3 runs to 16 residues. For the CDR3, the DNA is TGTGCCAGCAGCTTGGGGACAGGGCCGGGCACCGGGGAGCTGTTTTTT. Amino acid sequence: CASSLGTGPGTGELFF.

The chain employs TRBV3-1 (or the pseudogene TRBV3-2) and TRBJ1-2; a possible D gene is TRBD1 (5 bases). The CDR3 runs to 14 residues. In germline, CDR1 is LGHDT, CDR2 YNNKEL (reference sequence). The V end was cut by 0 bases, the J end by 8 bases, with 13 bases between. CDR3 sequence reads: CASSQESRGVGYTF. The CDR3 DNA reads TGTGCCAGCAGCCAAGAATCGCGGGGGGTAGGCTACACCTTC.

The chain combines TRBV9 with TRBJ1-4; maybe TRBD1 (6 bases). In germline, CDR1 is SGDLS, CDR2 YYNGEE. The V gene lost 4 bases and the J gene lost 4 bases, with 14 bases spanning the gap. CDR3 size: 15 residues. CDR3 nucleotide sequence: TGTGCCAGCAGCCCTCACGGACAGCTTAATGAAAAACTGTTTTTT. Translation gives CASSPHGQLNEKLFF.

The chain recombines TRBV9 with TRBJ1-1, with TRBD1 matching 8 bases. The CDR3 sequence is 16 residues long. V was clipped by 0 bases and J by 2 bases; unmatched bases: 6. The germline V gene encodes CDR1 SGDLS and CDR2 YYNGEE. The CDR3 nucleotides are TGTGCCAGCAGCGTAGGTGGGCAGGGGGCAAACACTGAAGCTTTCTTT. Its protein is CASSVGGQGANTEAFF. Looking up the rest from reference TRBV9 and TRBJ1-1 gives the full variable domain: DSGVTQTPKHLITATGQRVTLRCSPRSGDLSVYWYQQSLDQGLQFLIQYYNGEERAKGNILERFSAQQFPDLHSELNLSSLELGDSALYFCASSVGGQGANTEAFFGQGTRLTVV.

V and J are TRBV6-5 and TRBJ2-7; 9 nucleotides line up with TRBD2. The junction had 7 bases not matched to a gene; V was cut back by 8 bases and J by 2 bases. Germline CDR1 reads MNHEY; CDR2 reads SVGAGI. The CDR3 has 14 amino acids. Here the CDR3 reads CASARLADTYEQYF. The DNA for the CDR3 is TGTGCCAGCGCGAGACTAGCGGACACCTACGAGCAGTACTTC.

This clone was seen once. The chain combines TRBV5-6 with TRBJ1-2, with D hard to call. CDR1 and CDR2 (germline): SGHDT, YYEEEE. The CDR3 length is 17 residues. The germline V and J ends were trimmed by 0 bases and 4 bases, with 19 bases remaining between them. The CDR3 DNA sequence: TGTGCCAGCAGCTTGGTGGTTTTGGGAGGGTCGGGCTATGGCTACACCTTC. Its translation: CASSLVVLGGSGYGYTF.

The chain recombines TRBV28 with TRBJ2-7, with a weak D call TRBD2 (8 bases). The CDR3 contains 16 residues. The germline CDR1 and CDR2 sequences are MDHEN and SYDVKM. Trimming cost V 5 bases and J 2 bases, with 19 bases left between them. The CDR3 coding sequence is TGTGCCAGCAGTCCCGGGGGGGACAGAAACCCCTACGAGCAGTACTTC. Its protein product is CASSPGGDRNPYEQYF. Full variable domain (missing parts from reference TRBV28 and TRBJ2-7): DVKVTQSSRYLVKRTGEKVFLECVQDMDHENMFWYRQDPGLGLRLIYFSYDVKMKEKGDIPEGYSVSREKKERFSLILESASTNQTSMYLCASSPGGDRNPYEQYFGPGTRLTVT.

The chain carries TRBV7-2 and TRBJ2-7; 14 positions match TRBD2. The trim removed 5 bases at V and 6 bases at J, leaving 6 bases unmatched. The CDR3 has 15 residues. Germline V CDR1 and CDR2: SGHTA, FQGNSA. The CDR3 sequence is CASSQGLAGGGEQYF. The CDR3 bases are TGTGCCAGCAGCCAAGGACTAGCGGGAGGAGGCGAGCAGTACTTC.

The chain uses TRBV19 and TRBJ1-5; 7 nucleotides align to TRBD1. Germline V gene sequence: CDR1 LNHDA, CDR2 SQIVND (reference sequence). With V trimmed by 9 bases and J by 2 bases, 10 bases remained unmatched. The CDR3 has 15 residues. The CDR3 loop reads CASTTTGKGNQPQHF. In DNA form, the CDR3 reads TGTGCCAGCACAACGACAGGGAAGGGCAATCAGCCCCAGCATTTT.

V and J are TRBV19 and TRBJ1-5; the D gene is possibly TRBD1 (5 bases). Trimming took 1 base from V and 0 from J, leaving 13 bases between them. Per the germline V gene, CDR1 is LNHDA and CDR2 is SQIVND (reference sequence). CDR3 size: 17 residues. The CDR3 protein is CASSIAGGTDSNQPQHF. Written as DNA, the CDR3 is TGTGCCAGTAGTATAGCCGGGGGGACGGATAGCAATCAGCCCCAGCATTTT.

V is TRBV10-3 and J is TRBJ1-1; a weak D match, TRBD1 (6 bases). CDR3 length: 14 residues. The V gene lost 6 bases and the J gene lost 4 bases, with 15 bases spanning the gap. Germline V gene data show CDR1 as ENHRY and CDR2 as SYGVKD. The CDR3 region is CAIRAGGAGTEAFF. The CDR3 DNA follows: TGTGCCATCAGGGCGGGGGGCGCCGGCACTGAAGCTTTCTTT.

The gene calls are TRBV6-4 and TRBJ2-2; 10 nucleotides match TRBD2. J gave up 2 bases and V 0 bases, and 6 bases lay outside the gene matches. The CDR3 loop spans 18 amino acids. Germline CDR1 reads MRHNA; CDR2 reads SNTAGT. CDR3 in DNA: TGTGCCAGCAGTGACTCGGCTAGCGGGAGCCTAAACACCGGGGAGCTGTTTTTT. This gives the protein CASSDSASGSLNTGELFF.

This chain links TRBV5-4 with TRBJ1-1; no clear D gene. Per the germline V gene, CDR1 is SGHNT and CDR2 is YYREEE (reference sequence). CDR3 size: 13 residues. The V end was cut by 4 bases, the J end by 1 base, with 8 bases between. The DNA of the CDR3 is TGTGCCAGCAGCCATGCAGAGAACACTGAAGCTTTCTTT. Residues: CASSHAENTEAFF.

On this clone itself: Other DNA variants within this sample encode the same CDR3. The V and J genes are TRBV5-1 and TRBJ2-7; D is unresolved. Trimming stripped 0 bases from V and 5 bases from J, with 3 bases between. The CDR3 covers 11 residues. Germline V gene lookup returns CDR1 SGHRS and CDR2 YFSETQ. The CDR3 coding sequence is TGCGCCAGCAGCTTGGGCGACGAGCAGTACTTC. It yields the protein CASSLGDEQYF.

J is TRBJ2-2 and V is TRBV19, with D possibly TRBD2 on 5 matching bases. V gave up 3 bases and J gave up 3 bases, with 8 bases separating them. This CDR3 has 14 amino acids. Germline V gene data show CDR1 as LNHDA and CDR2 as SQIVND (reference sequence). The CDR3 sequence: CASSIVSDTGELFF. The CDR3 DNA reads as TGTGCCAGTAGTATTGTTAGCGACACCGGGGAGCTGTTTTTT.

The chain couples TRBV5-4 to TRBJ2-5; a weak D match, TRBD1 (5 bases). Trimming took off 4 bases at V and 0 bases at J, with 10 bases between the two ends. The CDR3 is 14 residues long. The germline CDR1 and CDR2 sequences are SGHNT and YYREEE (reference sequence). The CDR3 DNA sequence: TGTGCCAGCAGCCCTTCAGGGAACCAAGAGACCCAGTACTTC. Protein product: CASSPSGNQETQYF.

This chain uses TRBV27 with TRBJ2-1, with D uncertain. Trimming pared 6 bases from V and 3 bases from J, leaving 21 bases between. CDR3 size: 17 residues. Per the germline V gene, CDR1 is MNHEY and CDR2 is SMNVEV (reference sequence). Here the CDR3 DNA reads TGTGCCAGCAGGGGTCTCGGAACTAATGGTGGCTACAATGAGCAGTTCTTC. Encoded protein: CASRGLGTNGGYNEQFF.

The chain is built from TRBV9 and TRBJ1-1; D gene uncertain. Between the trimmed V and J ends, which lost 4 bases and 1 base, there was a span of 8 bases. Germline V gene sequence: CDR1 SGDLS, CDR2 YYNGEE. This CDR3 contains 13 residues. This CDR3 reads CASSTQRNTEAFF. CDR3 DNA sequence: TGTGCCAGCAGCACACAGAGGAACACTGAAGCTTTCTTT.